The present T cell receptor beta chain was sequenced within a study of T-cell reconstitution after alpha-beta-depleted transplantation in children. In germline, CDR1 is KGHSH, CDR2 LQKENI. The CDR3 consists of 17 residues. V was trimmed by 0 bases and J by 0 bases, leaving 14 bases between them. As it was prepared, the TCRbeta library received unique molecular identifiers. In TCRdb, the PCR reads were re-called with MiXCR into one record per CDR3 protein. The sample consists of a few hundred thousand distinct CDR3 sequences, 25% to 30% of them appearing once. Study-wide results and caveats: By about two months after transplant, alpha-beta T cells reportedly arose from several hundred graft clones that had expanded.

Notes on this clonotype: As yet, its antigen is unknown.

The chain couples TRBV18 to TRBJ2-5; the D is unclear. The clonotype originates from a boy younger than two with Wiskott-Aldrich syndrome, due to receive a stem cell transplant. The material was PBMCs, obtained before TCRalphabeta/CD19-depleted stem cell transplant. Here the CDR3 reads CASSPPRSLGDQETQYF. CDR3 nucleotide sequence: TGTGCCAGCTCACCACCGAGGTCTCTAGGTGACCAAGAGACCCAGTACTTC.